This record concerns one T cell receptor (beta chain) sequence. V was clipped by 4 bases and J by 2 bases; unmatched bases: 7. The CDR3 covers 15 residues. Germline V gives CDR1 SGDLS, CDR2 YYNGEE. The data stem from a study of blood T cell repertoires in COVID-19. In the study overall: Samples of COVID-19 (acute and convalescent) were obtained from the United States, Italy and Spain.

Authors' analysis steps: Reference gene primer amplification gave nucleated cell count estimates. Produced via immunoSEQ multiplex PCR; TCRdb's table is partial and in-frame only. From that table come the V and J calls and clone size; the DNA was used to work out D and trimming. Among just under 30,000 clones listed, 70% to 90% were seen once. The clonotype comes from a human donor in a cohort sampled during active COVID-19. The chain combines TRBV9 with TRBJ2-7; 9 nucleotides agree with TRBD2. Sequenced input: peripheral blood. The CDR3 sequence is CASSSSGEPAYEQYF. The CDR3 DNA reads TGTGCCAGCAGCTCTAGCGGGGAGCCGGCCTACGAGCAGTACTTC. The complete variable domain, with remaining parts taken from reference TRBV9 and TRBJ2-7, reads DSGVTQTPKHLITATGQRVTLRCSPRSGDLSVYWYQQSLDQGLQFLIQYYNGEERAKGNILERFSAQQFPDLHSELNLSSLELGDSALYFCASSSSGEPAYEQYFGPGTRLTVT.